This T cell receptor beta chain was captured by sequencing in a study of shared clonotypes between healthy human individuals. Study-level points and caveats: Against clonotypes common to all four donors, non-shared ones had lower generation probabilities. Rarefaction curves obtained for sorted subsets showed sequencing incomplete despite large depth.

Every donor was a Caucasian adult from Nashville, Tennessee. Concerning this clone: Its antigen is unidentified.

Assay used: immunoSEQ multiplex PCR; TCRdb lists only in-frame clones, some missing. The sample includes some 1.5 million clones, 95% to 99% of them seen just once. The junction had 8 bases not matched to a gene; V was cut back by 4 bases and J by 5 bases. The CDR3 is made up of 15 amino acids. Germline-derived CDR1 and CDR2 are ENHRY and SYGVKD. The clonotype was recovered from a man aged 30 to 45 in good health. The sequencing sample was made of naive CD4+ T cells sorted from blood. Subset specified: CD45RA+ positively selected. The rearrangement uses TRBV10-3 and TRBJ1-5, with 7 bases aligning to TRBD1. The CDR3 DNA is TGTGCCATCAGTGGGACCGGGACAGATGATCAGCCCCAGCATTTT. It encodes CAISGTGTDDQPQHF.